These 7 T cell receptor beta chains were all obtained from the same sample, sequenced in a study. TCRdb called the 5' RACE reads again in MiXCR, with one record for every CDR3 protein. This sample yields tens of thousands of distinct CDR3 sequences, of which approximately 19% are seen a single time; 2.5% to 3.5% belongs to the top ten. Input material: naive CD4+ T cells sorted from a lymph node. Noted subset: naive CD4+ T cells, CD4+CD45RA+CD25-. The receptor source for this set is a female donor with breast cancer.

This clonotype was seen more than once but under ten times. The rearrangement links TRBV5-1 to TRBJ2-4; D gene uncertain. V was shortened by 5 bases and J by 9 bases, with 18 bases between the two germline ends. CDR3 size: 14 residues. From germline, CDR1 is SGHRS and CDR2 YFSETQ. CDR3 nucleotides: TGCGCCAGCAGTTTTGAGGCCTCCCTGGGCATTCAGTACTTC. It encodes CASSFEASLGIQYF.

As for this clonotype: A much larger clone sits a single nucleotide away, making a read error possible. The chain carries TRBV5-1 and TRBJ2-1; 10 positions agree with TRBD2. Per the germline V gene, CDR1 is SGHRS and CDR2 is YFSETQ. The CDR3 sequence is 15 residues long. The V and J ends lost 7 bases and 8 bases, in that order; junction bases with no gene match: 12. The CDR3 here is CASGALAGAADEQFF. DNA for the CDR3: TGCGCCAGCGGCGCCCTAGCGGGAGCCGCGGATGAGCAGTTCTTC.

This CDR3 reads CSASPSLEGTQYF. The CDR3 DNA follows: TGCAGTGCTAGCCCCTCTCTGGAGGGGACCCAGTACTTC. The chain has TRBV20-1 and TRBJ2-5; D possibly corresponds to TRBD2 (6 bases). The length of the CDR3 is 13 residues. V dropped 3 bases and J dropped 7 bases, with 15 bases sitting between them. In germline, CDR1 is DFQATT, CDR2 SNEGSKA (reference sequence).

The chain uses TRBV13 and TRBJ2-5; 11 bases align to TRBD1. The CDR3 has 15 amino acids. With V trimmed by 4 bases and J by 4 bases, 5 bases remained unmatched. Germline V gene lookup returns CDR1 PRHDT and CDR2 FYEKMQ (reference sequence). CDR3 sequence: CASSYGQGARETQYF. The CDR3 region has the DNA TGTGCCAGCAGCTACGGACAGGGGGCAAGAGAGACCCAGTACTTC.

V gene TRBV11-2 combines with J gene TRBJ2-5, with D maybe TRBD2 (5 bases). Germline assignment: CDR1 SGHAT and CDR2 FQNNGV. The V end lost 7 bases, the J end lost 7 bases, and 19 bases lay between the germline ends. The CDR3 is 14 amino acids. The CDR3: CASTYSGNTGTQYF. The CDR3 coding sequence is TGTGCCAGCACCTACTCCGGGAACACGGGGACCCAGTACTTC.

Turning to this clonotype: The conserved closing phenylalanine or tryptophan is absent in this CDR3, likely reflecting a read error. V gene TRBV7-6 combines with J gene TRBJ2-5, with D perhaps matching TRBD2 (6 bases). The V gene lost 5 bases and the J gene lost 2 bases, with 9 bases spanning the gap. The CDR3 runs to 13 residues. The V gene's germline CDR1 is SGHVS and CDR2 FNYEAQ. CDR3 residues: CASSRDSQETQYS. Here the CDR3 DNA reads TGTGCCAGCAGCCGGGACTCTCAAGAGACCCAGTACTCC.

The V call is TRBV2, the J call TRBJ2-1, with 10 bases identical to TRBD2. V dropped 7 bases and J dropped 0; count of bases not matched to a gene: 6. The CDR3 has 16 amino acids. The germline V gene has CDR1 SNHLY and CDR2 FYNNEI. The CDR3 coding sequence is TGTGCCAGCATGGGAGCGGGAGGGAGCTCCTACAATGAGCAGTTCTTC. Protein sequence: CASMGAGGSSYNEQFF.